This entry concerns a single TCR beta chain. Assignment of participants to cohorts was predicated upon participant-reported clinical history. These data are taken from a study of blood T cell repertoires in COVID-19. Study-level background: Sample material is recorded as cDNA or gDNA derived from T cells, B-cell-depleted T cells, or PBMCs.

The data were produced by immunoSEQ multiplex PCR, yet TCRdb's version contains in-frame clones alone and is incomplete. This table has around 170,000 clones, under 85% appearing once. V gave up 4 bases and J gave up 2 bases, with 8 bases separating them. The germline CDR1 and CDR2 sequences are LNHDA and SQIVND (reference sequence). This CDR3 comprises 14 residues. Sequenced: PBMCs or T cells enriched from blood (not recorded which). The chain recombines TRBV19 with TRBJ2-2, with D tentatively TRBD2 (6 bases). The receptor's source is a man aged 50-60 years who had recovered from COVID-19. The CDR3 nucleotides read TGTGCCAGTAGTAGGGGGGATAACACCGGGGAGCTGTTTTTT. It encodes CASSRGDNTGELFF.